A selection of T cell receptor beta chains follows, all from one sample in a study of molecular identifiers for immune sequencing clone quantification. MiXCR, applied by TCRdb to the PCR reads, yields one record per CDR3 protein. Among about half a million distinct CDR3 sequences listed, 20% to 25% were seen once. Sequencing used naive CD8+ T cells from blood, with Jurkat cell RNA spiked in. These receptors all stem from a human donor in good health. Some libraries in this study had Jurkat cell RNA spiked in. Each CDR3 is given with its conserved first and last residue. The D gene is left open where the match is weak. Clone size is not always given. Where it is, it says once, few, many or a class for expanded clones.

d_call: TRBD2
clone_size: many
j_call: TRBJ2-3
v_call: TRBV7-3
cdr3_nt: TGTGCCAGCAGCCCCGGGACTAGCTACCCAGATACGCAGTATTTT
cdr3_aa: CASSPGTSYPDTQYF

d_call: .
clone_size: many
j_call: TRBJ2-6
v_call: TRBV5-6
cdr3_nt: TGTGCCAGCAGCTTGTCCCAGCCCTTCTCTGGGGCCAACGTCCTGACTTTC
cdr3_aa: CASSLSQPFSGANVLTF

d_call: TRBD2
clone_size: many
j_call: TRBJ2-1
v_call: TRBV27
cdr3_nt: TGTGCCAGCAGTTTCGCTAGCGGGAGGGCCAATGAGCAGTTCTTC
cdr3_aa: CASSFASGRANEQFF

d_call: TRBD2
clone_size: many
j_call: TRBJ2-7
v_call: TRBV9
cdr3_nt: TGTGCCAGCACCGGACTAGCGGGAGGGCCAGTCTCCGAGCAGTACTTC
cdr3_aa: CASTGLAGGPVSEQYF

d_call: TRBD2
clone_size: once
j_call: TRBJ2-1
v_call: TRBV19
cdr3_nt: TGTGCCAGTAGTATTTCGGGGACTAGCGATGAGCAGTTCTTC
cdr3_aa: CASSISGTSDEQFF

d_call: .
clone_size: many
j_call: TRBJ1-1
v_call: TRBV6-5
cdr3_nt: TGTGCCAGCAGTACCCCTGGGGGAGGGTACACTGAAGCTTTCTTT
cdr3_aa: CASSTPGGGYTEAFF

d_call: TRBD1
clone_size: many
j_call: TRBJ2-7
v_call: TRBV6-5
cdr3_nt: TGTGCCAGCAGTTACTCCGGGACAGGATTCGTGGAGCAGTACTTC
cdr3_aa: CASSYSGTGFVEQYF

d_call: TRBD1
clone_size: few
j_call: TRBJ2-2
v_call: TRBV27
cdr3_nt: TGTGCCAGCAGTCCCAACAGGGGGCGCGGAAACACCGGGGAGCTGTTTTTT
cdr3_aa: CASSPNRGRGNTGELFF

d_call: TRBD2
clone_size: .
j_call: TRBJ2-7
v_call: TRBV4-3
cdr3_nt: TGCGCCAGCAGCCAAGACTATAGCCTAGCGGCCTACGAGCAGTACTTC
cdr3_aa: CASSQDYSLAAYEQYF

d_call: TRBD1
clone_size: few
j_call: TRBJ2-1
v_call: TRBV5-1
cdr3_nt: TGCGCCAGCAGCTCCCGGACAGGGGGCAATGAGCAGTTCTTC
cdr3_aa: CASSSRTGGNEQFF

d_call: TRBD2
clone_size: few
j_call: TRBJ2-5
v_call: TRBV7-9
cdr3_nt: TGTGCCAGCAGCTTAGCCCAGCGGGGGGAGACCCAGTACTTC
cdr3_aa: CASSLAQRGETQYF

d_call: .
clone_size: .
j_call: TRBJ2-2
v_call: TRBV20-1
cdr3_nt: TGCAGTGCTAGCCCTTATGGCGTCAACACCGGGGAGCTGCTTTTT
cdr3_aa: CSASPYGVNTGELLF

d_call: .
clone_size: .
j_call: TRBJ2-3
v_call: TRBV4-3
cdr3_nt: TGCGCCAGCAGCCAAGACCTGCAGGGGATCTTATCAGATACGCAGTATTTT
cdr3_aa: CASSQDLQGILSDTQYF

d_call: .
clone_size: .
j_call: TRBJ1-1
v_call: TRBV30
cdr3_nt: TGTGCCTGGAGTCTTTTGGGGATGAACACTGAAGCTTTCTTT
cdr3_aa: CAWSLLGMNTEAFF

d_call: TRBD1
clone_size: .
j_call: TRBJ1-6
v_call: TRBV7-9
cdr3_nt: TGTGCCAGCAGCCCAGACAGGGGCCGTTCACCCCTCCACTTT
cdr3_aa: CASSPDRGRSPLHF

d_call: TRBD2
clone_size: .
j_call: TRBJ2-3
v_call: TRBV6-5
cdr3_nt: TGTGCCAGCAGTTACTCGAGACTAGCGGGAGGGCCCGGGGATACGCAGTATTTT
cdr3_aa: CASSYSRLAGGPGDTQYF

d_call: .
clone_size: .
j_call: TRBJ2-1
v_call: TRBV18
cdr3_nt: TGTGCCAGCTCACCAATCCCTTACAATGAGCAGTTCTTC
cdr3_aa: CASSPIPYNEQFF

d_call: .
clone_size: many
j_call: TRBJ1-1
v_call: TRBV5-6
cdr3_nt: TGTGCCAGCAGCTGGGGGGGACTTACGAACACTGAAGCTTTCTTT
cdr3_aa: CASSWGGLTNTEAFF